This T cell receptor (beta chain) was obtained from a study of T cell responses to AZD1222 COVID-19 vaccine. General study findings and limits: Dominant at 160-218 and 743-854, vaccine-associated CD4 TCRs also spanned spike. Compared with day 0, the breadth and depth of the Spike-specific TCR repertoire rose significantly after two doses of AZD1222.

The CDR3 has 16 residues. Germline-derived CDR1 and CDR2 are LNHDA and SQIVND (reference sequence). Trimming took 0 bases from V and 0 from J, leaving 11 bases between them. About this clone: Its antigen remains unknown.

The protocol was immunoSEQ multiplex PCR, while the TCRdb copy is restricted to in-frame clones and leaves out a portion. The data contain about 110,000 clones, roughly 91% of them singletons. This sample comprised peripheral blood, obtained on day 0 of AZD1222 vaccination. The chain employs TRBV19 and TRBJ1-1, with no clear D. This sequence originates from an adult in good health. This CDR3 is CASSIDPKIMNTEAFF. The CDR3 DNA follows: TGTGCCAGTAGTATAGATCCCAAAATAATGAACACTGAAGCTTTCTTT.